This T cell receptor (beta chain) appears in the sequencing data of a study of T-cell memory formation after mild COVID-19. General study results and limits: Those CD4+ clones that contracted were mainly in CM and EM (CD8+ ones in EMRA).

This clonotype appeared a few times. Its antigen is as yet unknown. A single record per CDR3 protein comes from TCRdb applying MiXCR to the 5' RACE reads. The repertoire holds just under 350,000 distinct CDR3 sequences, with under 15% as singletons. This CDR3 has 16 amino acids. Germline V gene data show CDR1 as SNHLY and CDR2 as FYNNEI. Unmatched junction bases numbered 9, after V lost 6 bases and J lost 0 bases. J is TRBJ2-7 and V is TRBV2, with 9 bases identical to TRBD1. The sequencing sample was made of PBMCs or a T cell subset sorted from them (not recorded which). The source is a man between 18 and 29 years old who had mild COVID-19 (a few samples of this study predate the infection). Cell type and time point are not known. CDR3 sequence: CASRGRGQGGSYEQYF. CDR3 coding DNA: TGTGCCAGCAGGGGAAGGGGACAGGGAGGCTCCTACGAGCAGTACTTC. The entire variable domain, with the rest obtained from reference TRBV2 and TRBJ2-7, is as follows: EPEVTQTPSHQVTQMGQEVILRCVPISNHLYFYWYRQILGQKVEFLVSFYNNEISEKSEIFDDQFSVERPDGSNFTLKIRSTKLEDSAMYFCASRGRGQGGSYEQYFGPGTRLTVT.